One and the same sample provided the 27 T cell receptor beta chains below, sequenced in a study of T-cell memory formation after mild COVID-19. TCRdb fed the 5' RACE reads into MiXCR, producing one record per CDR3 protein. This sample yields 300,000 to 350,000 distinct CDR3 sequences, of which 12% to 15% are seen a single time; about 24% belongs to the top ten. Sequencing was done on a sample of PBMCs or a T cell subset sorted from them (not recorded which). The receptors stem from a man aged 18 to 29 who had mild COVID-19 (a few samples of this study predate the infection). Cell type and time point are not known.

This clonotype occurred many times. J is TRBJ2-2 and V is TRBV12-3 or TRBV12-4; perhaps D is TRBD1 or TRBD2 (5 bases each). This CDR3 spans 15 amino acids. Trimming left V 4 bases short and J 6 bases short, with 15 bases between. CDR3 region: CASSWGTAAPGELFF. The CDR3 DNA sequence: TGTGCCAGCAGTTGGGGGACGGCGGCCCCCGGGGAGCTGTTTTTT.

In its sample, this clonotype was seen many times. V and J are TRBV6-6 and TRBJ1-2, with a possible D match to TRBD1 (5 bases). This CDR3 is built from 13 residues. Trimming cost V 6 bases and J 2 bases, with 10 bases left between them. Germline V CDR1 and CDR2: MNHNY, SVGAGI (reference sequence). CDR3 sequence: CASRGGENYGYTF. CDR3 nucleotide sequence: TGTGCCAGCAGGGGAGGGGAAAACTATGGCTACACCTTC.

The chain links TRBV29-1 to TRBJ2-1; 8 positions agree with TRBD1. CDR3 size: 12 residues. Germline trimming cut 7 bases from V and 9 bases from J; bases unmatched to any gene: 8. CDR1 is SQVTM, CDR2 ANQGSEA, per germline. Here the CDR3 reads CSGEGQGAEQFF. Here the CDR3 DNA reads TGCAGCGGCGAAGGACAGGGAGCTGAGCAGTTCTTC.

This clonotype was observed many times. The chain has TRBV13 and TRBJ2-7; D may correspond to TRBD1 or TRBD2 (5 bases each). V was cut by 1 base and J by 5 bases, with 18 bases left in between. The germline V gene has CDR1 PRHDT and CDR2 FYEKMQ (reference sequence). The CDR3 is 16 amino acids. The DNA for the CDR3 is TGTGCCAGCAGCTTAGTCGGGGCTCGGGGTTTTCACGAGCAGTACGTC. Its translation: CASSLVGARGFHEQYV.

The chain carries TRBV13 and TRBJ2-7; D possibly uses TRBD1 or TRBD2 (5 bases each). The CDR3 is 16 amino acids. Germline V gene lookup returns CDR1 PRHDT and CDR2 FYEKMQ (reference sequence). V shed 6 bases and J shed 2 bases, with 20 bases lying between them. The CDR3 bases are TGTGCCAGCAGACCCGGGACCCCTCGTGTCCCCTACGAGCAGTACGTC. Its protein is CASRPGTPRVPYEQYV.

The chain combines TRBV7-3 with TRBJ2-1; 7 positions match TRBD2. The CDR3 contains 11 residues. Germline assignment: CDR1 SGHTA and CDR2 FQGTGA. The junction had 2 bases not matched to a gene; V was cut back by 5 bases and J by 10 bases. Written as DNA, the CDR3 is TGTGCCAGCAGCCCCGGGGGGGAGCAGTTCTTC. The encoded protein is CASSPGGEQFF.

This clonotype has just a few counts. This chain joins TRBV5-1 and TRBJ2-2; no reliable D call. Germline V gene lookup returns CDR1 SGHRS and CDR2 YFSETQ. Between the trimmed V and J ends, which lost 5 bases and 0 bases, there was a span of 14 bases. The CDR3 loop spans 16 amino acids. The CDR3 here is CASSSLPGTNTGELFF. Here the CDR3 DNA reads TGCGCCAGCAGTTCACTTCCAGGCACGAACACCGGGGAGCTGTTTTTT.

This clonotype has ten or more counts. This chain links TRBV7-3 with TRBJ2-3; the match to TRBD1 covers 9 bases. The trim removed 4 bases at V and 1 base at J, leaving 0 bases unmatched. From germline, CDR1 is SGHTA and CDR2 FQGTGA. This CDR3 is 14 amino acids long. The CDR3 reads CASSWDRGTDTQYF. The CDR3 DNA sequence: TGTGCCAGCAGCTGGGACAGGGGCACAGATACGCAGTATTTT.

This clonotype was counted between two and nine times. The chain recombines TRBV7-7 with TRBJ2-1; the D gene is possibly TRBD1 (6 bases). This CDR3 has 15 residues. Germline CDR1 and CDR2: SSHAT and FNYEAQ (reference sequence). Trimming left V 5 bases short and J 0 bases short, with 11 bases between. The chain's CDR3 is CASSTDRGSYNEQFF. Here the CDR3 DNA reads TGTGCCAGCAGCACGGACAGAGGCTCCTACAATGAGCAGTTCTTC.

This chain connects TRBV18 to TRBJ2-7; D perhaps matches TRBD1 (6 bases). Trimming shortened V by 3 bases and J by 5 bases, and 20 bases separated the two germline ends. From germline, CDR1 is KGHSH and CDR2 LQKENI. This CDR3 contains 16 residues. The CDR3 DNA reads as TGTGCCAGCTCACCCCGGGCGCCGGGACAAATACACGAGCAGTACGTC. Translation gives CASSPRAPGQIHEQYV.

In this sample, this clonotype turned up many times. This chain links TRBV7-2 with TRBJ2-3, with a possible D match to TRBD2 (6 bases). The CDR3 consists of 15 residues. Trimming left V 5 bases short and J 0 bases short, with 12 bases between. CDR1 and CDR2 (germline): SGHTA, FQGNSA. This CDR3 reads CASSITGTSTDTQYF. Here the CDR3 DNA reads TGTGCCAGCAGCATTACCGGGACTAGCACAGATACGCAGTATTTT. The entire variable domain, with the rest obtained from reference TRBV7-2 and TRBJ2-3, is as follows: GAGVSQSPSNKVTEKGKDVELRCDPISGHTALYWYRQSLGQGLEFLIYFQGNSAPDKSGLPSDRFSAERTGGSVSTLTIQRTQQEDSAVYLCASSITGTSTDTQYFGPGTRLTVL.

This clonotype was counted between two and nine times. This chain joins TRBV5-4 and TRBJ2-3; 8 bases align to TRBD2. The CDR3 has 15 residues. Germline CDR1 and CDR2: SGHNT and YYREEE (reference sequence). J lost 4 bases, V lost 4 bases, and 8 bases had no gene match. The CDR3 is CASSPGGPSSDTQYF. The CDR3 DNA sequence: TGTGCCAGCAGCCCGGGGGGGCCGTCGTCAGATACGCAGTATTTT.

This clonotype appeared a few times. The chain couples TRBV18 to TRBJ1-4; 7 bases map to TRBD1. CDR1 is KGHSH and CDR2 is LQKENI in the germline V gene. CDR3 length: 15 residues. V was pared by 2 bases and J by 8 bases, with 8 bases of the junction left unmatched. The CDR3 reads CASSPEFARGEKLFF. The CDR3 region has the DNA TGTGCCAGCTCACCAGAATTCGCCAGGGGGGAAAAACTGTTTTTT.

The chain carries TRBV19 and TRBJ1-5, with a tentative D call TRBD1 (5 bases). This CDR3 is built from 13 residues. Germline V CDR1 and CDR2: LNHDA, SQIVND (reference sequence). Trimming cost V 2 bases and J 5 bases, with 7 bases left between them. Here the CDR3 DNA reads TGTGCCAGTAGTATACAGGGACATCAGCCCCAGCATTTT. Its protein product is CASSIQGHQPQHF. Complete variable domain (other parts from reference TRBV19 and TRBJ1-5): DGGITQSPKYLFRKEGQNVTLSCEQNLNHDAMYWYRQDPGQGLRLIYYSQIVNDFQKGDIAEGYSVSREKKESFPLTVTSAQKNPTAFYLCASSIQGHQPQHFGDGTRLSIL.

This clonotype was counted between two and nine times. The gene calls are TRBV5-4 and TRBJ1-2, with D tentatively TRBD1 (5 bases). The germline V gene encodes CDR1 SGHNT and CDR2 YYREEE (reference sequence). The CDR3 is 15 residues long. V was pared by 4 bases and J by 5 bases, with 18 bases between. This CDR3 reads CASSPHPGYAYGYTF. CDR3 sequence (DNA): TGTGCCAGCAGCCCCCACCCAGGGTATGCGTATGGCTACACCTTC.

This clonotype has a handful of counts. V and J are TRBV13 and TRBJ2-7; D tentatively reads TRBD1 or TRBD2 (5 bases each). Germline CDR1 and CDR2: PRHDT and FYEKMQ (reference sequence). The CDR3 spans 18 residues. V lost 6 bases and J lost 0, with 24 bases in between. The CDR3 loop reads CASSLGDRGLLLSYEQYF. DNA of the CDR3: TGTGCCAGCAGTCTAGGGGACCGCGGACTCCTACTCTCCTACGAGCAGTACTTC.

This clonotype showed up just a few times. The J gene is TRBJ2-5, the V gene TRBV5-1; D unresolved. From germline, CDR1 is SGHRS and CDR2 YFSETQ. The V gene lost 2 bases and the J gene lost 5 bases, with 13 bases spanning the gap. This CDR3 contains 14 residues. The CDR3 nucleotides are TGCGCCAGCAGCTTAGAACCCCCCGTGGAGACCCAGTACTTC. Protein product: CASSLEPPVETQYF.

This sequence joins TRBV12-3 or TRBV12-4 and TRBJ1-2, with D possibly matching TRBD1 (6 bases). V shed 7 bases and J shed 2 bases, with 11 bases lying between them. The CDR3 is 13 amino acids. The CDR3 DNA sequence: TGTGCCAGCAACGGGCAGGGGAACTATGGCTACACCTTC. This encodes CASNGQGNYGYTF.

In its sample, this clonotype was seen a few times. This chain connects TRBV11-2 to TRBJ2-3; 7 bases align to TRBD2. CDR3 size: 16 residues. The ends lost 5 bases at V and 4 bases at J; junction bases unmatched: 12. The V gene's germline CDR1 is SGHAT and CDR2 FQNNGV. The CDR3 reads CASSRRVGGVPDTQYF. CDR3 nucleotides: TGTGCCAGCAGCCGACGGGTGGGGGGGGTCCCAGATACGCAGTATTTT.

This clonotype has only a few counts. The chain recombines TRBV7-9 with TRBJ2-5, with no clear D. Germline V gene data show CDR1 as SEHNR and CDR2 as FQNEAQ (reference sequence). The V gene lost 3 bases and the J gene lost 5 bases, with 1 base spanning the gap. The CDR3 extends over 10 amino acids. The CDR3 DNA follows: TGTGCCAGCAGCTTTGAGACCCAGTACTTC. It specifies CASSFETQYF.

This clonotype appeared many times. V and J are TRBV7-2 and TRBJ2-5; 8 bases match TRBD2. The CDR3 is 15 amino acids. The V segment lost 5 bases and the J segment 5 bases; nucleotides outside the gene matches: 10. Germline assignment: CDR1 SGHTA and CDR2 FQGNSA. The CDR3 reads CASSPGGVIRETQYF. CDR3 in DNA: TGTGCCAGCAGCCCGGGAGGGGTTATAAGGGAGACCCAGTACTTC.

This clonotype was detected only a few times. This chain uses TRBV5-6 with TRBJ2-7, with 7 bases fitting TRBD1. The length of the CDR3 is 17 residues. CDR1 is SGHDT and CDR2 is YYEEEE in the germline V gene. The trim removed 0 bases at V and 0 bases at J, leaving 9 bases unmatched. The CDR3 is CASSLGRTGPLSYEQYF. CDR3 DNA sequence: TGTGCCAGCAGCTTGGGTCGGACAGGTCCCCTCTCCTACGAGCAGTACTTC. Combining the CDR3 with reference TRBV5-6 and TRBJ2-7 gives the whole variable domain DAGVTQSPTHLIKTRGQQVTLRCSPKSGHDTVSWYQQALGQGPQFIFQYYEEEERQRGNFPDRFSGHQFPNYSSELNVNALLLGDSALYLCASSLGRTGPLSYEQYFGPGTRLTVT.

The chain uses TRBV4-1 and TRBJ2-5, with no clear D. The better agreement between TRBJ2-7 and the DNA end casts doubt on the J call. CDR3 length equals 14 residues. Germline-derived CDR1 and CDR2 are MGHRA and YSYEKL. CDR3: CASSLYEDSYEQYV. CDR3 sequence (DNA): TGCGCCAGCAGCCTTTACGAGGACTCCTACGAGCAGTACGTC.

This clonotype was counted at least ten times. The V call is TRBV6-2 or TRBV6-3, the J call TRBJ1-1; D remains unclear. V lost 2 bases, J lost 3 bases, and 7 bases lay in between. Germline V gene sequence: CDR1 MNHEY, CDR2 SVGEGT. The CDR3 extends over 13 amino acids. The CDR3: CASSYGGYTEAFF. DNA of the CDR3: TGTGCCAGCAGTTACGGCGGGTACACTGAAGCTTTCTTT.

The V gene is TRBV12-3 or TRBV12-4, the J gene TRBJ2-2; D ambiguous. The CDR3 is made up of 13 amino acids. V gave up 6 bases and J gave up 5 bases, with 10 bases separating them. The CDR3 coding sequence is TGTGCCAGCAGCCCAACCCCGACCGGGGAGCTGTTTTTT. Protein sequence: CASSPTPTGELFF.

This clonotype has a handful of counts. The gene calls are TRBV10-3 and TRBJ2-1; weak D call: TRBD1 (5 bases). This CDR3 contains 13 residues. Trimming shortened V by 7 bases and J by 7 bases, and 14 bases separated the two germline ends. Germline V CDR1 and CDR2: ENHRY, SYGVKD. Written as DNA, the CDR3 is TGTGCCATCAACGGTGGTCAGGGTAATGAGCAGTTCTTC. Its translation: CAINGGQGNEQFF.

This clonotype turned up a few times. The chain recombines TRBV29-1 with TRBJ2-1; TRBD1 agrees at 10 bases. Germline V gene sequence: CDR1 SQVTM, CDR2 ANQGSEA. Losses at the gene ends were 3 bases for V and 5 bases for J; bases not matched to a gene: 4. This CDR3 contains 14 residues. The DNA for the CDR3 is TGCAGCGTTGAGGGACAGGGGAAGGACAATGAGCAGTTCTTC. Protein sequence: CSVEGQGKDNEQFF.